These T cell receptor beta chains were read from a single sample in a study of cytomegalovirus exposure and HLA in healthy donors. The assay was immunoSEQ multiplex PCR, and TCRdb's table has in-frame clones only and misses some. The sample includes about 150,000 clones, around 63% of them seen just once. Sequenced material: PBMCs. These receptors came from a human donor in good health. Each CDR3 is given with its conserved first and last residue. The order of the fields is clone size, V gene, D gene, J gene, CDR3 length, CDR3 protein, CDR3 DNA. A D gene is named only where the DNA matches it firmly. Only some rows state a clone size, as once, few, many or a class for expanded clones.

-	TRBV18	-	TRBJ1-1	14	CASSPNRVNTEAFF	TGTGCCAGCTCACCAAATAGAGTAAACACTGAAGCTTTCTTT
-	TRBV2	TRBD1	TRBJ2-7	13	CASSGQGEGEQYF	TGTGCCAGCAGTGGACAGGGAGAAGGCGAGCAGTACTTC
-	TRBV7-9	-	TRBJ1-6	13	CASSLLGQEPLHF	TGTGCCAGCAGCTTGCTGGGGCAGGAACCCCTCCACTTT
-	TRBV7-9	TRBD1	TRBJ1-2	13	CASSLRQGVGYTF	TGTGCCAGCAGCCTTAGACAGGGGGTCGGCTACACCTTC
-	TRBV2	-	TRBJ1-5	15	CASSDLETGRSAQHF	TGTGCCAGCAGTGACCTGGAGACAGGCCGTTCGGCCCAGCATTTT
-	TRBV4-1	TRBD2	TRBJ2-5	17	CASSQRPLAEAGETQYF	TGCGCCAGCAGCCAACGCCCCCTAGCGGAGGCCGGAGAGACCCAGTACTTC
-	TRBV28	TRBD2	TRBJ2-1	15	CASRSSGSGNNEQFF	TGTGCCAGCAGGTCTAGCGGGAGTGGGAACAATGAGCAGTTCTTC
-	TRBV18	TRBD2	TRBJ2-7	15	CASSPGASGYYEQYF	TGTGCCAGCTCACCTGGGGCTAGCGGGTATTACGAGCAGTACTTC
-	TRBV5-6	TRBD1	TRBJ2-7	14	CASSRTGIGHEQYF	TGTGCCAGCAGCCGGACAGGGATTGGACACGAGCAGTACTTC
-	TRBV6-5	-	TRBJ1-2	14	CASSYSPQGWGYTF	TGTGCCAGCAGTTACTCGCCCCAGGGTTGGGGCTACACCTTC
-	TRBV11-3	TRBD1	TRBJ2-2	14	CASSRGLNTGELFF	TGTGCCAGCAGCAGGGGGCTGAACACCGGGGAGCTGTTTTTT
once	TRBV7-2	TRBD1	TRBJ2-7	14	CASSPGQGAGEQYF	TGTGCCAGCAGCCCGGGACAGGGGGCGGGGGAGCAGTACTTC
-	TRBV29-1	-	TRBJ2-3	14	CSGDNGGRTDTQYF	TGCAGCGGTGACAACGGCGGGCGCACAGATACGCAGTATTTT
few	TRBV5-1	TRBD2	TRBJ2-1	15	CASSRTSGAGKGEFF	TGCGCCAGCAGCAGAACTAGCGGCGCAGGCAAGGGGGAGTTCTTC
-	TRBV6-5	-	TRBJ2-7	15	CASSYLGTLNYEQYF	TGTGCCAGCAGTTATCTTGGGACTCTCAACTACGAGCAGTACTTC
-	TRBV28	-	TRBJ1-2	11	CASRGGLGYTF	TGTGCCAGCAGGGGGGGGTTGGGCTACACCTTC
once	TRBV7-9	TRBD1	TRBJ2-5	13	CASRRGTSETQYF	TGTGCCAGCCGCAGGGGGACGAGTGAGACCCAGTACTTC
-	TRBV4-3	-	TRBJ2-1	13	CASSLDRSQGQFF	TGCGCCAGCAGCCTTGACAGGTCCCAGGGGCAGTTCTTC
-	TRBV11-2	TRBD2	TRBJ2-5	16	CASSSGTSVIQETQYF	TGTGCCAGCAGCTCCGGGACTAGCGTCATTCAAGAGACCCAGTACTTC
-	TRBV7-9	-	TRBJ1-1	13	CASSPWETPEAFF	TGTGCCAGCAGCCCCTGGGAGACACCAGAAGCTTTCTTT
-	TRBV15	TRBD1	TRBJ2-7	15	CATSRAETGSYEQYF	TGTGCCACCAGCAGAGCAGAGACAGGGTCCTACGAGCAGTACTTC
-	TRBV11-3	-	TRBJ2-1	13	CASSSRLAGEQFF	TGTGCCAGCAGCTCTCGTTTGGCGGGGGAGCAGTTCTTC
-	TRBV5-1	TRBD1	TRBJ2-5	15	CASSLQAGGQETQYF	TGCGCCAGCAGCTTGCAGGCAGGGGGTCAAGAGACCCAGTACTTC
few	TRBV6-5	TRBD2	TRBJ2-2	15	CASSGTSGSPGELFF	TGTGCCAGCAGCGGGACTAGCGGGAGCCCCGGGGAGCTGTTTTTT
-	TRBV19	-	TRBJ1-4	14	CASSISVGNEKLFF	TGTGCCAGTAGTATAAGTGTCGGTAATGAAAAACTGTTTTTT
-	TRBV11-2	TRBD1	TRBJ2-7	16	CASSLKPGTGASEQYF	TGTGCCAGCAGTTTGAAACCCGGGACAGGGGCGAGCGAGCAGTACTTC
few	TRBV2	TRBD2	TRBJ2-5	12	CGSGTSSKTQYF	TGTGGCAGCGGGACTAGCTCGAAGACCCAGTACTTC
-	TRBV9	TRBD2	TRBJ2-1	15	CASSFHSGRYNEQFF	TGTGCCAGCAGCTTCCATAGCGGGAGGTACAATGAGCAGTTCTTC
-	TRBV4-2	-	TRBJ2-2	15	CASSQVGRSGGELFF	TGTGCCAGCAGCCAAGTAGGCCGTAGCGGCGGGGAGCTGTTTTTT
-	TRBV19	-	TRBJ1-6	14	CASSSVAGDSPLHF	TGTGCCAGTAGTTCCGTAGCGGGGGATTCACCCCTCCACTTT
-	TRBV4-3	-	TRBJ1-2	14	CASSQEGRGYGYTF	TGCGCCAGCAGCCAAGAGGGCAGGGGCTATGGCTACACCTTC
-	TRBV2	-	TRBJ1-1	11	CASSRGDEAFF	TGTGCCAGCAGTCGTGGAGATGAAGCTTTCTTT
-	TRBV7-2	-	TRBJ1-1	15	CASSARQAGNTEAFF	TGTGCCAGCAGCGCCCGACAGGCTGGGAACACTGAAGCTTTCTTT